The TCR beta chain described here comes from a study of shared T cell receptors in the human thymus. Libraries were prepared by immunoSEQ multiplex PCR; TCRdb keeps only in-frame clonotypes and omits some of them. The data contain hundreds of thousands of clones, about 89% of them singletons. The CDR3 sequence is 15 residues long. V was clipped by 3 bases and J by 5 bases; unmatched bases: 9. CDR1 is SGHRS and CDR2 is YFSETQ in the germline V gene. This sample was also put to use in a study of human thymus T cells. This second study says: Donation was from healthy Finnish infants who were having corrective surgery that addressed congenital heart defects. Corrective heart surgery yielded the resections from which the thymus tissue came. Within thymic and blood repertoires, V and J gene usage appeared to be biased. Related work found strong thymic repertoire overlap between unrelated individuals.

This TCR derives from a boy less than two years old with a congenital heart defect. The chain joins TRBV5-1 to TRBJ2-5; 8 bases are shared with TRBD1. Sequenced: thymocytes. CDR3 DNA: TGCGCCAGCAGCTGGACCAGGGGGCGGTTGGAGACCCAGTACTTC. This sequence encodes CASSWTRGRLETQYF.